The 27 T cell receptor beta chains below all came from one sample that was sequenced in a study of CD8 T cells in Susac syndrome. Random hexamers were used to reverse transcribe the RNA input (roughly 0.5 to 1 ug). TCRdb re-called the immunoSEQ multiplex PCR reads through MiXCR, storing one row per CDR3 protein. This sample has almost 450,000 distinct CDR3 sequences, with approximately 85% found just once. Sequenced sample: CD8+ T cells from PBMCs. Receptor source: a human donor with multiple sclerosis.

The chain is built from TRBV20-1 and TRBJ2-3; weak D call: TRBD2 (5 bases). Germline V gene data show CDR1 as DFQATT and CDR2 as SNEGSKA (reference sequence). Trimming took 0 bases from V and 6 from J, leaving 16 bases between them. The CDR3 has 15 amino acids. CDR3 in DNA: TGCAGTGCTAGAGATAGGGAGAGGGTGTTGGATACGCAGTATTTT. Protein sequence: CSARDRERVLDTQYF.

This clonotype was recorded a few times. The chain has TRBV30 and TRBJ2-7; 7 bases match TRBD2. CDR1 and CDR2 from the germline V gene are GTSNPN and SVGIG (reference sequence). CDR3 length: 13 residues. The V segment lost 3 bases and the J segment 1 base; nucleotides outside the gene matches: 3. This CDR3 reads CAWRGGGSYEQYF. The CDR3 nucleotides are TGTGCCTGGAGGGGCGGGGGATCCTACGAGCAGTACTTC.

The V gene is TRBV5-5, the J gene TRBJ2-3; perhaps D is TRBD1 or TRBD2 (5 bases each). Germline lookup yields CDR1 SGHKS and CDR2 YYEKEE (reference sequence). This CDR3 has 16 residues. Between the trimmed V and J ends, which lost 3 bases and 6 bases, there was a span of 20 bases. CDR3 sequence reads: CASSSPRPPGADTQYF. CDR3 sequence (DNA): TGTGCCAGCAGCTCCCCGCGGCCACCCGGGGCGGATACGCAGTATTTT.

The V gene is TRBV7-4, the J gene TRBJ2-2, with 9 bases aligning to TRBD1. This CDR3 is 17 amino acids long. V lost 5 bases, J lost 3 bases, and 10 bases stayed unmatched. Germline-derived CDR1 and CDR2 are SGHVT and SQSDAQ. The CDR3 loop is CASSPGGTGIDTGELFF. In DNA, the CDR3 is TGTGCCAGCAGCCCCGGAGGGACAGGGATTGACACCGGGGAGCTGTTTTTT.

The J gene is TRBJ2-2, the V gene TRBV5-4; 8 bases are a match to TRBD1. Trimming cost V 1 base and J 5 bases; bases outside gene matches: 7. The CDR3 has 16 amino acids. Germline lookup yields CDR1 SGHNT and CDR2 YYREEE (reference sequence). The CDR3 protein is CASSLSVTGETGELFF. The CDR3 DNA sequence: TGTGCCAGCAGCTTGTCCGTGACAGGGGAAACCGGGGAGCTGTTTTTT.

The sample holds a few counts of this clonotype. This chain uses TRBV27 with TRBJ1-1; TRBD1 is a possible D gene (5 bases). Trimming removed 7 bases from V and 1 base from J, with 13 bases in between. The CDR3 extends over 14 amino acids. Germline CDR1 reads MNHEY; CDR2 reads SMNVEV (reference sequence). CDR3 bases: TGTGCCAGCACCCCGGGACGGGCGAACACTGAAGCTTTCTTT. Encoded protein: CASTPGRANTEAFF.

The CDR3 is CASSEAKWTASSYNEQFF. The CDR3 DNA sequence: TGTGCCAGCAGTGAAGCGAAGTGGACGGCAAGCTCCTACAATGAGCAGTTCTTC. The J gene is TRBJ2-1, the V gene TRBV6-1; D remains unclear. The V and J ends lost 0 bases and 0 bases respectively, with 15 bases between them. This CDR3 comprises 18 residues. Germline V gene data show CDR1 as MNHNS and CDR2 as SASEGT.

In the case of this clonotype: This is likely a read error, given that the CDR3 carries no conserved phenylalanine or tryptophan at its end. J is TRBJ2-7 and V is TRBV5-1, with D unresolved. V was clipped by 4 bases and J by 0 bases, with 8 bases between them. CDR1 and CDR2 (germline): SGHRS, YFSETQ. CDR3 length: 13 residues. The CDR3 protein is CASSPTDSYEQYS. As DNA, the CDR3 is TGCGCCAGCAGCCCGACGGACTCCTACGAGCAGTACTCC.

V usage is TRBV11-2 and J usage is TRBJ2-3; 10 bases map to TRBD2. Germline values: CDR1 SGHAT, CDR2 FQNNGV. This CDR3 has 16 residues. J was trimmed by 5 bases and V by 6 bases; bases with no gene match: 11. CDR3 bases: TGTGCCAGCAGTTTTAGCGGGGGGAGGCTGGGAGATACGCAGTATTTT. Residues: CASSFSGGRLGDTQYF.

The CDR3 loop is CASSQFQGSPNNEQFF. The CDR3 nucleotides read TGTGCCAGCAGCCAATTCCAGGGCTCCCCGAACAATGAGCAGTTCTTC. The V gene is TRBV14, the J gene TRBJ2-1; TRBD1 is a possible D gene (5 bases). Germline V gene sequence: CDR1 SGHDN, CDR2 FVKESK. Trimming removed 2 bases at V and 5 bases at J, with 16 bases between. The CDR3 runs 16 residues. Variable domain in full (rest from reference TRBV14 and TRBJ2-1): EAGVTQFPSHSVIEKGQTVTLRCDPISGHDNLYWYRRVMGKEIKFLLHFVKESKQDESGMPNNRFLAERTGGTYSTLKVQPAELEDSGVYFCASSQFQGSPNNEQFFGPGTRLTVL.

This clonotype was seen a single time. The rearrangement links TRBV4-1 to TRBJ1-2; weak D call: TRBD1 (5 bases). The CDR3 consists of 14 residues. V lost 1 base and J 4 bases, leaving 10 bases between the germline ends. The germline V gene has CDR1 MGHRA and CDR2 YSYEKL. The CDR3 nucleotides read TGCGCCAGCAGCCAAGGCCGAGGGGCCTATGGCTACACCTTC. Protein: CASSQGRGAYGYTF.

This clonotype was found once. This chain links TRBV5-1 with TRBJ2-7; 10 bases line up with TRBD1. Losses at the gene ends were 9 bases for V and 4 bases for J; bases not matched to a gene: 13. This CDR3 is built from 15 residues. The germline gives CDR1 SGHRS, CDR2 YFSETQ. As DNA, the CDR3 is TGCGCCACCGGACCCGGGACAGGGGCGTTGTACGAGCAGTACTTC. It encodes CATGPGTGALYEQYF.

The chain joins TRBV6-5 to TRBJ1-5, with D possibly TRBD1 on 6 matching bases. CDR1 is MNHEY and CDR2 is SVGAGI in the germline V gene. Trimming took 6 bases from V and 3 from J, leaving 12 bases between them. This CDR3 region has 14 residues. The CDR3 DNA sequence: TGTGCCAGCAGGCCCGGACAGCTCAATCAGCCCCAGCATTTT. Translation: CASRPGQLNQPQHF.

The chain joins TRBV5-1 to TRBJ2-3; D gene ambiguous. V was pared by 0 bases and J by 2 bases, with 13 bases between. Germline V lookup: CDR1 SGHRS, CDR2 YFSETQ. The length of the CDR3 is 16 residues. CDR3 in amino acids: CASSLDQELPTDTQYF. The CDR3 DNA is TGCGCCAGCAGCTTGGACCAGGAGCTACCCACAGATACGCAGTATTTT.

This chain joins TRBV20-1 and TRBJ2-7; D is possibly TRBD1 (6 bases). V lost 2 bases, J lost 2 bases, and 7 bases lay in between. Germline V gives CDR1 DFQATT, CDR2 SNEGSKA (reference sequence). The CDR3 runs 12 residues. The CDR3 DNA is TGCAGTGCTAGAAAGGGGGCCTACGAGCAGTACTTC. Amino acid sequence: CSARKGAYEQYF.

This clonotype has just one count. The chain uses TRBV6-1 and TRBJ2-1; D may correspond to TRBD1 or TRBD2 (5 bases each). From germline, CDR1 is MNHNS and CDR2 SASEGT. The length of the CDR3 is 14 residues. V lost 6 bases and J 0 bases, leaving 9 bases between the germline ends. CDR3 sequence (DNA): TGTGCCAGCAGGAGAGGGGTCTCCTACAATGAGCAGTTCTTC. Protein sequence: CASRRGVSYNEQFF.

The chain joins TRBV7-9 to TRBJ1-1; D possibly corresponds to TRBD1 (5 bases). This CDR3 is built from 14 residues. Germline assignment: CDR1 SEHNR and CDR2 FQNEAQ (reference sequence). Trimming shortened V by 5 bases and J by 3 bases, and 13 bases separated the two germline ends. The CDR3 DNA sequence: TGTGCCAGCAGCCTCCCCGGGGGGTACACTGAAGCTTTCTTT. Protein product: CASSLPGGYTEAFF. Complete variable domain (other parts from reference TRBV7-9 and TRBJ1-1): DTGVSQNPRHKITKRGQNVTFRCDPISEHNRLYWYRQTLGQGPEFLTYFQNEAQLEKSRLLSDRFSAERPKGSFSTLEIQRTEQGDSAMYLCASSLPGGYTEAFFGQGTRLTVV.

This chain connects TRBV27 to TRBJ1-4; the D gene is possibly TRBD1 (6 bases). The germline V gene encodes CDR1 MNHEY and CDR2 SMNVEV (reference sequence). The CDR3 has 15 residues. V lost 3 bases to trimming and J lost 7 bases, with 15 bases between them. In nucleotides, the CDR3 is TGTGCCAGCAGTTTTGGGTCAGGGGTGGGTGAAAAACTGTTTTTT. Translation gives CASSFGSGVGEKLFF.

This chain links TRBV14 with TRBJ2-7, with D perhaps TRBD2 (6 bases). Germline CDR1 and CDR2: SGHDN and FVKESK. V lost 1 base and J lost 4, with 11 bases in between. This CDR3 is 14 amino acids long. The DNA of the CDR3 is TGTGCCAGCAGCCAAGTACACCTAGCGTACGAGCAGTACTTC. Translated: CASSQVHLAYEQYF.

The chain is built from TRBV6-4 and TRBJ2-3, with 14 bases identical to TRBD2. CDR3 size: 17 residues. With V trimmed by 3 bases and J by 8 bases, 10 bases remained unmatched. Germline V gene data show CDR1 as MRHNA and CDR2 as SNTAGT. As DNA, the CDR3 is TGTGCCAGCAGTGAGACTAGCGGGGGGGCCTCTCCGCCTACGCAGTATTTT. Its translation: CASSETSGGASPPTQYF.

CDR3 bases: TGTGCCAGCAGCAGCAAAGGGGGAACAGATACGCAGTATTTT. As protein: CASSSKGGTDTQYF. The chain uses TRBV7-6 and TRBJ2-3; the D gene is possibly TRBD1 (6 bases). Germline V gene data show CDR1 as SGHVS and CDR2 as FNYEAQ. V lost 5 bases to trimming and J lost 3 bases, with 12 bases between them. This CDR3 has 14 amino acids. Filled out from reference TRBV7-6 and TRBJ2-3, the complete variable domain reads GAGVSQSPRYKVTKRGQDVALRCDPISGHVSLYWYRQALGQGPEFLTYFNYEAQQDKSGLPNDRFSAERPEGSISTLTIQRTEQRDSAMYRCASSSKGGTDTQYFGPGTRLTVL.

The chain couples TRBV30 to TRBJ1-1, with 7 bases fitting TRBD1. V dropped 1 base and J dropped 4; count of bases not matched to a gene: 3. The CDR3 covers 13 residues. The germline V gene has CDR1 GTSNPN and CDR2 SVGIG (reference sequence). In nucleotides, the CDR3 is TGTGCCTGGAGTGCTAGGGGGCCCACTGAAGCTTTCTTT. Protein sequence: CAWSARGPTEAFF.

The chain has TRBV5-1 and TRBJ2-7, with TRBD2 identical over 12 bases. CDR1 is SGHRS, CDR2 YFSETQ, per germline. This CDR3 region has 16 residues. The V segment lost 0 bases and the J segment 0 bases; nucleotides outside the gene matches: 1. The CDR3, as DNA: TGCGCCAGCAGCTTGGGGACTAGCGGGAACTCCTACGAGCAGTACTTC. Residues: CASSLGTSGNSYEQYF.

The chain carries TRBV6-5 and TRBJ1-5; 7 nucleotides match TRBD1. The CDR3 has 14 amino acids. CDR1 MNHEY and CDR2 SVGAGI come from the germline V gene. Trimming at V came to 5 bases and at J to 3 bases, leaving 4 bases not matched to a gene. CDR3 region: CASSDGTDNQPQHF. CDR3 in DNA: TGTGCCAGCAGTGACGGGACAGACAATCAGCCCCAGCATTTT.

The chain combines TRBV27 with TRBJ2-7, with D possibly matching TRBD1 (5 bases). The V end lost 2 bases, the J end lost 2 bases, and 19 bases lay between the germline ends. The germline V gene has CDR1 MNHEY and CDR2 SMNVEV (reference sequence). The length of the CDR3 is 17 residues. This CDR3 is CASSLNALGQGPYEQYF. The CDR3 bases are TGTGCCAGCAGTTTAAATGCCCTGGGCCAGGGCCCCTACGAGCAGTACTTC.

This clonotype appeared once. The chain carries TRBV27 and TRBJ2-7; 8 bases line up with TRBD2. The V gene end was trimmed by 11 bases and the J gene end by 3 bases; junction bases not matched to a gene: 12. Germline V gene data show CDR1 as MNHEY and CDR2 as SMNVEV (reference sequence). The CDR3 runs to 14 residues. Here the CDR3 reads CACGLREGDYEQYF. The CDR3 region has the DNA TGTGCCTGCGGGCTTCGGGAGGGCGACTACGAGCAGTACTTC.

The V call is TRBV6-5, the J call TRBJ2-7; the match to TRBD1 covers 9 bases. The germline V gene encodes CDR1 MNHEY and CDR2 SVGAGI. The CDR3 loop spans 18 amino acids. V was clipped by 2 bases and J by 3 bases; unmatched bases: 14. This chain's CDR3 is CASSYASSVGTGSYEQYF. CDR3 sequence (DNA): TGTGCCAGCAGTTACGCATCATCGGTGGGGACAGGGAGCTACGAGCAGTACTTC.